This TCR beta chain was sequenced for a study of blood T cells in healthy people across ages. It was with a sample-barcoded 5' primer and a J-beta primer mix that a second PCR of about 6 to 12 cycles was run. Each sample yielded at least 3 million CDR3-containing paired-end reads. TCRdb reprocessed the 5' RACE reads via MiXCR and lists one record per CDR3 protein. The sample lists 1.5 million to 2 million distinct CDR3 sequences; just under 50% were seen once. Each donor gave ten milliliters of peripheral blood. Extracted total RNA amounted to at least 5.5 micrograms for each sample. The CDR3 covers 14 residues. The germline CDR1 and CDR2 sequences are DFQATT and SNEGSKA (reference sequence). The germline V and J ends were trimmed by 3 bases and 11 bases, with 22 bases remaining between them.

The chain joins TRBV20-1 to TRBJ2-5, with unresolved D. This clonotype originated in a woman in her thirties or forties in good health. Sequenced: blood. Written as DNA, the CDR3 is TGCAGTGCTAGGTTCTCTGAAGTTGGTATCGATCAGTACTTC. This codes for CSARFSEVGIDQYF.